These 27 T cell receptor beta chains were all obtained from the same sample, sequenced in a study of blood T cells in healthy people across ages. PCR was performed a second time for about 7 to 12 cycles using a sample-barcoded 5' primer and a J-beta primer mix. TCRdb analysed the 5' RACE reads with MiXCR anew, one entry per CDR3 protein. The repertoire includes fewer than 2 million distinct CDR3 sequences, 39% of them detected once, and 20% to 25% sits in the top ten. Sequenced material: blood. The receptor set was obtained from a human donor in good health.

CDR3 sequence reads: CASSRIQANTGELFF. Written as DNA, the CDR3 is TGTGCCAGCAGCCGAATACAGGCCAACACCGGGGAGCTGTTTTTT. This rearrangement joins TRBV13 to TRBJ2-2; tentative D call: TRBD1 (5 bases). The germline V gene encodes CDR1 PRHDT and CDR2 FYEKMQ (reference sequence). V shed 5 bases and J shed 2 bases, with 12 bases lying between them. The CDR3 has 15 amino acids.

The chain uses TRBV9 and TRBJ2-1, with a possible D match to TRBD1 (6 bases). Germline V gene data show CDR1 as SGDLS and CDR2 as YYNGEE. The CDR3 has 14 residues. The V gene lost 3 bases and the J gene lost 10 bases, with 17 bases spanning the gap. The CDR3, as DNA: TGTGCCAGCAGCGAAGGACAGCGTAGTGTGGAGCAGTTCTTC. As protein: CASSEGQRSVEQFF.

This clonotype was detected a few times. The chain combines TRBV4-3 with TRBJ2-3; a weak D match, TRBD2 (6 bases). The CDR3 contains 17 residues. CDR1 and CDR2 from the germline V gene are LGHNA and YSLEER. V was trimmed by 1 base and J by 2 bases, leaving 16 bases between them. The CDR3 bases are TGCGCCAGCAGCCAAGCTCCACGCGGGGATCTCACAGATACGCAGTATTTT. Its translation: CASSQAPRGDLTDTQYF.

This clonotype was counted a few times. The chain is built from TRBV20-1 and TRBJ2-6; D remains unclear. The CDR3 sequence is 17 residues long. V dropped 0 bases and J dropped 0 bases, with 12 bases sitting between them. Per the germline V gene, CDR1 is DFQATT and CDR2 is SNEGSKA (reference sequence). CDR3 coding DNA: TGCAGTGCTAGAGATCTGAACGGTAACTCTGGGGCCAACGTCCTGACTTTC. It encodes CSARDLNGNSGANVLTF.

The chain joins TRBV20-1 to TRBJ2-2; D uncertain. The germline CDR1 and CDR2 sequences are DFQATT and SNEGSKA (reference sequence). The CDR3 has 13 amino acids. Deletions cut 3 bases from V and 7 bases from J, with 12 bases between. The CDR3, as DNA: TGCAGTGCTAGTCTCGGAACAGACGGGGAGCTGTTTTTT. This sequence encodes CSASLGTDGELFF.

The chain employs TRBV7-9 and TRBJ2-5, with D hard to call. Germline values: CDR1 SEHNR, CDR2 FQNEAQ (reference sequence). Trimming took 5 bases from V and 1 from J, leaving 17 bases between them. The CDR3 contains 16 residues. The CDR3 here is CASSTHRPPTQETQYF. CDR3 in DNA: TGTGCCAGCAGCACCCACCGGCCCCCAACCCAAGAGACCCAGTACTTC. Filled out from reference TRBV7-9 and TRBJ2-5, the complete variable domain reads DTGVSQNPRHKITKRGQNVTFRCDPISEHNRLYWYRQTLGQGPEFLTYFQNEAQLEKSRLLSDRFSAERPKGSFSTLEIQRTEQGDSAMYLCASSTHRPPTQETQYFGPGTRLLVL.

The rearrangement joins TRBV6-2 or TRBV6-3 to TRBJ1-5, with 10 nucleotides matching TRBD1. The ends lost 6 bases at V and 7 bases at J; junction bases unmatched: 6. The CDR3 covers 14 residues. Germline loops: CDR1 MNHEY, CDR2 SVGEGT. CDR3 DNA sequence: TGTGCCAGCAGGGCGACAGGGGGCGGACAGCCCCAGCATTTT. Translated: CASRATGGGQPQHF.

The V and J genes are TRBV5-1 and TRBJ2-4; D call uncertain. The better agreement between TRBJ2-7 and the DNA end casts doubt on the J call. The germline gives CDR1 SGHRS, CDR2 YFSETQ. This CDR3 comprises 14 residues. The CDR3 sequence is CASTSQLGTFEQYF. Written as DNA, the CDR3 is TGCGCCAGCACATCCCAACTGGGCACGTTCGAGCAGTACTTC.

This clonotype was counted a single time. The CDR3 reads CASSEGHGTFF. CDR3 DNA sequence: TGTGCCAGCAGTGAAGGCCACGGAACTTTCTTT. V usage is TRBV25-1 and J usage is TRBJ1-1; no clear D. Germline CDR1 reads MGHDK; CDR2 reads SYGVNS. Trimming cost V 2 bases and J 12 bases, with 10 bases left between them. The CDR3 has 11 amino acids.

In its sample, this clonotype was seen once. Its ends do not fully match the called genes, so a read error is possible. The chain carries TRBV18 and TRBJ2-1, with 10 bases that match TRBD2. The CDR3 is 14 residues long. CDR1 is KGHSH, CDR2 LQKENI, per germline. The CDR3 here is CTSSPQRGGVEQFF. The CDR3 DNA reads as TGTACCAGCTCCCCCCAGCGGGGGGGAGTTGAGCAGTTCTTC.

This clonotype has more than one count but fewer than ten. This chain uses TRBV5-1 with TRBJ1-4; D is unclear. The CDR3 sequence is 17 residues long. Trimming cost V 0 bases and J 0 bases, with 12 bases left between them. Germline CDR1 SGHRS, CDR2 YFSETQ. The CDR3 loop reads CASSLAGQLATNEKLFF. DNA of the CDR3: TGCGCCAGCAGCTTGGCGGGCCAGCTTGCAACTAATGAAAAACTGTTTTTT.

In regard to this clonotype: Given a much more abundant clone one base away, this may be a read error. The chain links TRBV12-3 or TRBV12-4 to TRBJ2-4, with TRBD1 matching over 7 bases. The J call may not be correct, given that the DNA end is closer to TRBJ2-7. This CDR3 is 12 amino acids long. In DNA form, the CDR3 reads TGTGCCAGCAGTTTTTACAGGGGCGAGCAGTACTTC. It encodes CASSFYRGEQYF.

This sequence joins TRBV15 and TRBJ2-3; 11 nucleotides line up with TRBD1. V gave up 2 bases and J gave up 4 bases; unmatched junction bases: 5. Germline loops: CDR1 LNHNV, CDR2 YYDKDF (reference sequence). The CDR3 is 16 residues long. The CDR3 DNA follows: TGTGCCACCAGCAGATCCCTGGGACAGGGGGCAGATACGCAGTATTTT. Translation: CATSRSLGQGADTQYF.

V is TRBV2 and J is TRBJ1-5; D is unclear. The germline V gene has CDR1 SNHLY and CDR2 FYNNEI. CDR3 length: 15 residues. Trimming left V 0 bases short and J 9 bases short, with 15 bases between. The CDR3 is CASSEAGQTIGPQHF. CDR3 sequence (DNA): TGTGCCAGCAGTGAAGCAGGGCAGACAATCGGGCCCCAGCATTTT.

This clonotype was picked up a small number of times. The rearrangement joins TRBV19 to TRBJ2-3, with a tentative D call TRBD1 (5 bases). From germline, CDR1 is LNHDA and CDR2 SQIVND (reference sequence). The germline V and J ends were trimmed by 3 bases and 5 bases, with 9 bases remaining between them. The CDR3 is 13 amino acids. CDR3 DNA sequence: TGTGCCAGTAGTATTGGCAGGGAAGATACGCAGTATTTT. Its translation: CASSIGREDTQYF.

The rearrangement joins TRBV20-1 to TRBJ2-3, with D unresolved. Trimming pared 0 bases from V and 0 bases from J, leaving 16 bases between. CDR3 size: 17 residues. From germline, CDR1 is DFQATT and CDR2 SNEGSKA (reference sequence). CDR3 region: CSARDRPNLDSTDTQYF. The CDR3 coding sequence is TGCAGTGCTAGAGATCGGCCGAACCTGGACAGCACAGATACGCAGTATTTT.

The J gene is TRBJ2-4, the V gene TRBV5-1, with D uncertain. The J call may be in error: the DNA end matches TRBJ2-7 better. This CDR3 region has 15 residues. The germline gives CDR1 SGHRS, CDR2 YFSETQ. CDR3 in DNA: TGCGCCAGCAGCTTGGGGTGGAGACAACGAAACGAGCAGTACTTC. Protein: CASSLGWRQRNEQYF.

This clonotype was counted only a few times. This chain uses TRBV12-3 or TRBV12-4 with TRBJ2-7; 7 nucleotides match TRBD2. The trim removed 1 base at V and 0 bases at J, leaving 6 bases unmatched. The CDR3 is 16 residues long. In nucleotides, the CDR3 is TGTGCCAGCAGTTTAGAATGGGAGGGTACCTCCTACGAGCAGTACTTC. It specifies CASSLEWEGTSYEQYF.

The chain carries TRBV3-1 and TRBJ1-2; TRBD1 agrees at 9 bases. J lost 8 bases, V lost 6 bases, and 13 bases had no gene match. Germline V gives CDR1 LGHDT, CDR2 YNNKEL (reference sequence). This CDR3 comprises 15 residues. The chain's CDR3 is CASRTGTGPREGYTF. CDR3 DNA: TGTGCCAGCAGAACCGGGACAGGGCCGCGGGAGGGCTACACCTTC.

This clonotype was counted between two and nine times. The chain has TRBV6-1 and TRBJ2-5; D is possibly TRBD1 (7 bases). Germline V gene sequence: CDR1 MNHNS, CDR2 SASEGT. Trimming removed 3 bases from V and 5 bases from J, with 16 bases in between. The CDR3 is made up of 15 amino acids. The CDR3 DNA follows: TGTGCCAGCAGTGAGGACGGAGGGGGCGCCGAGACCCAGTACTTC. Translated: CASSEDGGGAETQYF.

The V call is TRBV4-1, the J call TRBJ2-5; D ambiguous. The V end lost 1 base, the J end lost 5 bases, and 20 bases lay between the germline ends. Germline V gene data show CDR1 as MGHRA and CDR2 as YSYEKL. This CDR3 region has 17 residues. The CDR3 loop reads CASSQVPPGGEGETQYF. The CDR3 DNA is TGCGCCAGCAGCCAAGTTCCTCCTGGTGGCGAAGGGGAGACCCAGTACTTC.

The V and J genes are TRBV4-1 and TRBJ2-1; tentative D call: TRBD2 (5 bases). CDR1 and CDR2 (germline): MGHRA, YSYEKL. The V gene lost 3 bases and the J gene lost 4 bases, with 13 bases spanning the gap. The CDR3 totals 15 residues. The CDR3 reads CASSQRTEEYNEQFF. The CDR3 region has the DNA TGCGCCAGCAGCCAGAGAACGGAGGAGTACAATGAGCAGTTCTTC.

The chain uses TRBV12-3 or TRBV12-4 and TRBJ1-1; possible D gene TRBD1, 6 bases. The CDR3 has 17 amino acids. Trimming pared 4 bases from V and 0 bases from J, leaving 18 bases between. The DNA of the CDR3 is TGTGCCAGCAGTTCCAGGGTACGACAGGCGATGAACACTGAAGCTTTCTTT. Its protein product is CASSSRVRQAMNTEAFF.

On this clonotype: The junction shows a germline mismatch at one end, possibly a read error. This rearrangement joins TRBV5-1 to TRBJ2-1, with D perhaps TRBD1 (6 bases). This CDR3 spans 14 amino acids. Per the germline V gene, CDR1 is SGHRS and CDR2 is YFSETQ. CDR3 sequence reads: CASRAGTSGFERFF. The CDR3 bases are TGCGCCAGCAGGGCCGGGACAAGCGGATTTGAGCGGTTCTTC.

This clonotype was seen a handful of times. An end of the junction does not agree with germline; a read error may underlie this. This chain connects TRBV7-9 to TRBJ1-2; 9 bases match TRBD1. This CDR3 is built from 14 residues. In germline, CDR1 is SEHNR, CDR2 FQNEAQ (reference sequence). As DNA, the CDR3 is TGTGCCAACAGCGCCTCGGGACAGGGCTATGGCTACACCTTC. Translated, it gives CANSASGQGYGYTF. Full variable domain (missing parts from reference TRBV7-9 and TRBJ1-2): DTGVSQNPRHKITKRGQNVTFRCDPISEHNRLYWYRQTLGQGPEFLTYFQNEAQLEKSRLLSDRFSAERPKGSFSTLEIQRTEQGDSAMYLCANSASGQGYGYTFGSGTRLTVV.

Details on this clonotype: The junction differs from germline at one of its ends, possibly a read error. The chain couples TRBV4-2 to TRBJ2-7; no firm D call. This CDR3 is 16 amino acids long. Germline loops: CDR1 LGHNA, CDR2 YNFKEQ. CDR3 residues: CACSQDLTSRAYEQYF. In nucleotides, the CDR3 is TGTGCCTGCAGCCAAGATCTTACCAGTCGGGCCTACGAGCAGTACTTC.

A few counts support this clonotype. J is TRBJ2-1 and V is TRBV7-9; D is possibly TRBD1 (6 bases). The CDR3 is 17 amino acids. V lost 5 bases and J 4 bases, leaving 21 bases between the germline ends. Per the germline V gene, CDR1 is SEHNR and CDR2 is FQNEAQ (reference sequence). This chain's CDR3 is CASSPSRGNSGYNEQFF. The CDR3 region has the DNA TGTGCCAGCAGCCCTAGTAGGGGGAATAGTGGGTACAATGAGCAGTTCTTC.